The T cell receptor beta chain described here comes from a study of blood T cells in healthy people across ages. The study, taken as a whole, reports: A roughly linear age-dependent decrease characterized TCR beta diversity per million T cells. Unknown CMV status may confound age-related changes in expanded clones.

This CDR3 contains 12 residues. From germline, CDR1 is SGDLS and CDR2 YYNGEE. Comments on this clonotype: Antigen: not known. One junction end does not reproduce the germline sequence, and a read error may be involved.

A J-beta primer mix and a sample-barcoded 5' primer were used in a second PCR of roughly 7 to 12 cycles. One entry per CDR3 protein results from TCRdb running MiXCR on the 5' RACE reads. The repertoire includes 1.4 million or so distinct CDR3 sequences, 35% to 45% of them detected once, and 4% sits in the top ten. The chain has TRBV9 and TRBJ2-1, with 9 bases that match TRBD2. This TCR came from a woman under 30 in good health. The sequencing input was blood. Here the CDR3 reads CASSVAGDEQFF. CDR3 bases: TGTGCCAGCAGTGTAGCGGGAGATGAGCAGTTCTTC.